Below are 16 T cell receptor beta chains sequenced from a single sample in a study of T cell repertoires in cytomegalovirus infection. TCRdb passed the reads through MiXCR, listing each CDR3 protein once. The profile shows around 350,000 distinct CDR3 sequences, 15% to 20% of them singletons. Material: PBMCs. Receptors were obtained from a human donor in good health (CMV status not recorded). Some clones in this sample may be carry-over from other donors' samples.

V and J are TRBV15 and TRBJ2-2; 7 bases map to TRBD2. Germline V gene sequence: CDR1 LNHNV, CDR2 YYDKDF (reference sequence). With 5 bases clipped from V and 4 bases from J, the junction kept 10 bases outside the gene matches. This CDR3 is 16 amino acids long. Here the CDR3 DNA reads TGTGCCACCAGCCGGTGGACGGGAGGACTCACCGGGGAGCTGTTTTTT. It encodes CATSRWTGGLTGELFF.

The chain carries TRBV6-2 or TRBV6-3 and TRBJ2-1; D is uncertain. The CDR3 loop spans 14 amino acids. Trimming removed 2 bases at V and 4 bases at J, with 9 bases between. Germline CDR1 is MNHEY and CDR2 is SVGEGT. The CDR3 loop reads CASSYVSTYNEQFF. The DNA for the CDR3 is TGTGCCAGCAGTTACGTTTCGACATACAATGAGCAGTTCTTC.

This chain uses TRBV20-1 with TRBJ2-7; D is unresolved. This CDR3 contains 12 residues. Trimming shortened V by 3 bases and J by 3 bases, and 9 bases separated the two germline ends. The germline CDR1 and CDR2 sequences are DFQATT and SNEGSKA (reference sequence). CDR3 nucleotide sequence: TGCAGTGCTAGGGTGGGGTTCTACGAGCAGTACTTC. As protein: CSARVGFYEQYF.

This clonotype was detected a few times. The chain uses TRBV2 and TRBJ2-5; 9 bases fit TRBD2. The CDR3 length is 16 residues. The germline V gene has CDR1 SNHLY and CDR2 FYNNEI. Trimming took 2 bases from V and 5 from J; bases not matched to a gene: 9. CDR3 loop: CASSETRLAVRETQYF. DNA of the CDR3: TGTGCCAGCAGTGAAACGCGACTAGCGGTCCGGGAGACCCAGTACTTC.

The chain joins TRBV4-1 to TRBJ1-1, with no clear D. CDR3 length: 15 residues. The V gene's germline CDR1 is MGHRA and CDR2 YSYEKL. V lost 0 bases, J lost 1 base, and 9 bases lay in between. CDR3 in amino acids: CASSQELATNTEAFF. In DNA form, the CDR3 reads TGCGCCAGCAGCCAAGAATTGGCGACGAACACTGAAGCTTTCTTT.

This rearrangement joins TRBV18 to TRBJ1-2, with D unresolved. This CDR3 comprises 13 residues. The germline V gene has CDR1 KGHSH and CDR2 LQKENI. V gave up 3 bases and J gave up 6 bases, with 11 bases separating them. The CDR3 spells CASSPPTSNGYTF. The CDR3 DNA follows: TGTGCCAGCTCACCTCCGACCAGCAATGGCTACACCTTC. The variable domain in full, with the rest retrieved from reference TRBV18 and TRBJ1-2, is NAGVMQNPRHLVRRRGQEARLRCSPMKGHSHVYWYRQLPEEGLKFMVYLQKENIIDESGMPKERFSAEFPKEGPSILRIQQVVRGDSAAYFCASSPPTSNGYTFGSGTRLTVV.

This clonotype was found many times. The rearrangement links TRBV7-2 to TRBJ2-5; D unclear. Trimming removed 1 base from V and 0 bases from J, with 6 bases in between. CDR1 and CDR2 from the germline V gene are SGHTA and FQGNSA. This CDR3 region has 14 residues. The CDR3 DNA is TGTGCCAGCAGCTTAGTATTCCACCAAGAGACCCAGTACTTC. Its translation is CASSLVFHQETQYF.

This clonotype has a count of ten or more. The chain is built from TRBV7-9 and TRBJ1-3; 7 bases are a match to TRBD1. The CDR3 sequence is 15 residues long. Germline values: CDR1 SEHNR, CDR2 FQNEAQ (reference sequence). The J segment lost 4 bases and the V segment lost 6 bases, leaving 9 bases of the junction unmatched. The CDR3 here is CASRQLRGNGNTIYF. In nucleotides, the CDR3 is TGTGCCAGCAGACAACTCAGGGGGAACGGAAACACCATATATTTT.

This clonotype was seen many times. The V call is TRBV7-2, the J call TRBJ2-5; no clear D. CDR1 SGHTA and CDR2 FQGNSA come from the germline V gene. The V gene lost 3 bases and the J gene lost 4 bases, with 12 bases spanning the gap. The CDR3 runs 14 residues. This chain's CDR3 is CASSFERRPETQYF. CDR3 bases: TGTGCCAGCAGCTTCGAGAGGCGACCAGAGACCCAGTACTTC.

This sequence joins TRBV3-1 and TRBJ2-1; 9 positions match TRBD2. The CDR3 spans 16 residues. The V gene's germline CDR1 is LGHDT and CDR2 YNNKEL (reference sequence). Unmatched junction bases numbered 6, after V lost 0 bases and J lost 6 bases. The CDR3 nucleotides read TGTGCCAGCAGCCAAGAAGGGCTAGCGGGGTTCAATGAGCAGTTCTTC. Protein product: CASSQEGLAGFNEQFF.

This clonotype has at least ten counts. The chain links TRBV7-2 to TRBJ1-1; D is perhaps TRBD1 (6 bases). The CDR3 is 13 amino acids. Per the germline V gene, CDR1 is SGHTA and CDR2 is FQGNSA. Trimming took 4 bases from V and 11 from J, leaving 17 bases between them. Here the CDR3 DNA reads TGTGCCAGCAGCTCCCGACAGGCTCATCGGGCTTTCTTT. It specifies CASSSRQAHRAFF.

The chain has TRBV20-1 and TRBJ1-5, with D possibly being TRBD1 (5 bases). CDR3 length equals 13 residues. V shed 7 bases and J shed 5 bases, with 15 bases lying between them. Germline lookup yields CDR1 DFQATT and CDR2 SNEGSKA (reference sequence). The CDR3 protein is CSVLRTGDQPQHF. The CDR3 DNA sequence: TGCAGTGTCTTACGGACGGGGGATCAGCCCCAGCATTTT.

This clonotype was seen more than once but under ten times. The chain couples TRBV6-5 to TRBJ2-7, with a possible D match to TRBD1 (5 bases). V gave up 5 bases and J gave up 5 bases, with 10 bases separating them. Germline V CDR1 and CDR2: MNHEY, SVGAGI. This CDR3 is 12 amino acids long. The CDR3 protein is CASSRTPDEQYF. The CDR3 bases are TGTGCCAGCAGTCGGACACCAGACGAGCAGTACTTC.

The chain is built from TRBV6-6 and TRBJ1-1; D is unclear. V lost 8 bases to trimming and J lost 1 base, with 20 bases between them. Germline assignment: CDR1 MNHNY and CDR2 SVGAGI (reference sequence). This CDR3 comprises 16 residues. For the CDR3, the DNA is TGTGCCAGCTCCCGGGCCGTTGGACCCCCGAACACTGAAGCTTTCTTT. Protein: CASSRAVGPPNTEAFF.

This clonotype was observed at least ten times. The CDR3, as DNA: TGTGCCAGCAGCTACAGGGATTCTAACTATGGCTACACCTTC. Encoded protein: CASSYRDSNYGYTF. The chain uses TRBV7-2 and TRBJ1-2, with D maybe TRBD1 (6 bases). CDR3 length: 14 residues. V lost 4 bases, J lost 0 bases, and 9 bases lay in between. The germline V gene has CDR1 SGHTA and CDR2 FQGNSA.

V gene TRBV2 combines with J gene TRBJ1-2; D gene unclear. Trimming took 5 bases from V and 8 from J, leaving 15 bases between them. There are 13 residues in the CDR3. The germline CDR1 and CDR2 sequences are SNHLY and FYNNEI. The CDR3 nucleotides read TGTGCCAGCAGTCAAAGAGGGATATTCGGCTACACCTTC. Its protein product is CASSQRGIFGYTF.